These T cell receptor beta chains were read from a single sample in a study of T cells in Graves' hyperthyroidism and ophthalmopathy. TCRdb independently ran MiXCR on the multiplex PCR reads; one entry per CDR3 protein. The table records hundreds of thousands of distinct CDR3 sequences, 20% of them present only once. Material: blood. These TCRs come from a man aged 35 to 55 with Graves' ophthalmopathy. The CDR3 runs from the conserved cysteine through the conserved F or W. The order of the fields is V gene, J gene, D gene, clone size, CDR3 protein, CDR3 DNA. D genes are given only for firm matches. Some rows have no size entry. The others give once, few or many, or a class for an expanded clone.

v_call: TRBV20-1; j_call: TRBJ2-1; d_call: TRBD1; clone_size: .; cdr3_aa: CAARGLDVRANEQFF; cdr3_nt: TGCGCGGCCAGGGGGTTAGACGTACGAGCAAATGAGCAGTTCTTC
v_call: TRBV30; j_call: TRBJ1-1; d_call: .; clone_size: many; cdr3_aa: CAWSGGLLNTEAFF; cdr3_nt: TGTGCCTGGAGTGGGGGTCTCCTAAACACTGAAGCTTTCTTT
v_call: TRBV6-1; j_call: TRBJ1-1; d_call: TRBD1; clone_size: few; cdr3_aa: CASMGQHTEAFF; cdr3_nt: TGTGCCAGCATGGGACAGCACACTGAAGCTTTCTTT
v_call: TRBV28; j_call: TRBJ2-1; d_call: .; clone_size: .; cdr3_aa: CASSLTLNEQFF; cdr3_nt: TGTGCCAGCAGTTTAACCCTCAATGAGCAGTTCTTC
v_call: TRBV20-1; j_call: TRBJ2-3; d_call: .; clone_size: few; cdr3_aa: CSARDRWAPPPTDTQYF; cdr3_nt: TGCAGTGCTAGAGATCGGTGGGCTCCCCCCCCCACAGATACGCAGTATTTT
v_call: TRBV2; j_call: TRBJ2-7; d_call: TRBD1; clone_size: few; cdr3_aa: CAIAGTGFSYEQYF; cdr3_nt: TGTGCCATCGCCGGGACAGGTTTTTCCTACGAGCAGTACTTC
v_call: TRBV20-1; j_call: TRBJ2-1; d_call: TRBD2; clone_size: many; cdr3_aa: CSATSGRAFDNEQFF; cdr3_nt: TGCAGTGCGACTAGCGGGAGGGCCTTCGACAATGAGCAGTTCTTC
v_call: TRBV30; j_call: TRBJ2-3; d_call: TRBD1; clone_size: many; cdr3_aa: CAWSTDREQYF; cdr3_nt: TGTGCCTGGAGCACCGACAGGGAACAGTATTTT
v_call: TRBV19; j_call: TRBJ1-5; d_call: TRBD1; clone_size: .; cdr3_aa: CASNKGQGVGNQPQHF; cdr3_nt: TGTGCCAGTAACAAGGGACAGGGCGTGGGCAATCAGCCCCAGCATTTT
v_call: TRBV5-5; j_call: TRBJ2-7; d_call: TRBD1; clone_size: .; cdr3_aa: CAGNLKLTGGLHYEQYF; cdr3_nt: TGTGCCGGCAACTTAAAGTTGACAGGGGGCTTGCACTACGAGCAGTACTTC
v_call: TRBV2; j_call: TRBJ2-2; d_call: TRBD2; clone_size: few; cdr3_aa: CASTERGAGTGELFF; cdr3_nt: TGTGCCAGCACCGAGCGGGGGGCCGGCACCGGGGAGCTGTTTTTT
v_call: TRBV7-3; j_call: TRBJ1-1; d_call: TRBD1; clone_size: .; cdr3_aa: CASSADRGRTEAFF; cdr3_nt: TGTGCCAGCAGCGCCGACAGGGGGCGGACTGAAGCTTTCTTT
v_call: TRBV7-9; j_call: TRBJ2-3; d_call: TRBD1; clone_size: .; cdr3_aa: CASSWTGGADTQYF; cdr3_nt: TGTGCCAGCAGCTGGACAGGGGGCGCAGATACGCAGTATTTT
v_call: TRBV2; j_call: TRBJ2-7; d_call: .; clone_size: many; cdr3_aa: CASSEGGHEQYF; cdr3_nt: TGTGCCAGCAGTGAGGGGGGCCACGAGCAGTACTTC
v_call: TRBV7-9; j_call: TRBJ2-5; d_call: .; clone_size: many; cdr3_aa: CATPRDGQETQYF; cdr3_nt: TGTGCCACCCCCCGGGACGGGCAAGAGACCCAGTACTTC
v_call: TRBV19; j_call: TRBJ1-6; d_call: .; clone_size: .; cdr3_aa: CASSDHRASSYNSPLHF; cdr3_nt: TGTGCCAGTAGTGACCACAGGGCCAGCTCCTATAATTCACCCCTCCACTTT
v_call: TRBV19; j_call: TRBJ2-7; d_call: TRBD2; clone_size: .; cdr3_aa: CASSKTSSSSYEQYF; cdr3_nt: TGTGCCAGTAGTAAGACTAGCTCATCCTCCTACGAGCAGTACTTC
v_call: TRBV5-6; j_call: TRBJ1-1; d_call: .; clone_size: few; cdr3_aa: CASSPMGSGNTEAFF; cdr3_nt: TGTGCCAGCAGCCCTATGGGCTCGGGGAACACTGAAGCTTTCTTT
v_call: TRBV20-1; j_call: TRBJ2-5; d_call: .; clone_size: many; cdr3_aa: CSARSSFRETQYF; cdr3_nt: TGCAGTGCTAGATCGTCCTTTAGGGAGACCCAGTACTTC
v_call: TRBV19; j_call: TRBJ1-4; d_call: TRBD1; clone_size: .; cdr3_aa: CASSTDRGNEKLFF; cdr3_nt: TGTGCCAGTAGTACGGACAGGGGAAACGAAAAACTGTTTTTT